This T cell receptor beta chain is drawn from a study of cytotoxic CD8 clonotypes in ibrutinib-treated CLL. For the study at large: Responses comprised approximately 25 partial and 2 complete; at median about 68 months, around 15 remained remitted and about twelve progressed. Findings and limits, study-wide: Clonality rose at ibrutinib response, held steady in sustained remission, and fell toward baseline at progression. Stable or contracted on treatment, public clonotypes were also uncommon.

Researchers set a sequencing depth target of 1 in 200,000 to 1 in 1 million T cells. Sequencing used immunoSEQ multiplex PCR; TCRdb keeps in-frame clones, though not all of them. The sample holds under 300,000 clones, around 76% seen once. Remarks on this clone: No antigen is known for it.

Trimming took off 1 base at V and 0 bases at J, with 4 bases between the two ends. The CDR3 has 14 amino acids. CDR1 is SGHNT, CDR2 YYREEE, per germline (reference sequence). V and J are TRBV5-4 and TRBJ1-4, with D unresolved. Sample: PBMCs, taken at disease progression, from a patient treated with ibrutinib. This TCR was recovered from a human donor with chronic lymphocytic leukemia. DNA of the CDR3: TGTGCCAGCAGCTTGACAGCAACTAATGAAAAACTGTTTTTT. Its translation is CASSLTATNEKLFF.